This T cell receptor (beta chain) was captured in a study of cytomegalovirus exposure and HLA in healthy donors. Use of 60 Vbeta and 13 Jbeta primers characterized the PCR. Profiled with immunoSEQ multiplex PCR; TCRdb holds only in-frame clones, not every one. The table for this sample gives 55,000 to 75,000 clones. Study-level findings and limits: Most CMV-associated TCR beta chains appeared HLA-restricted in a later analysis. The presence/absence work took it that sequencing depth was about the same across donors. More clonal expansion characterized HLA-associated TCR beta chains than equally common others in a later analysis.

The germline V gene has CDR1 SGDLS and CDR2 YYNGEE. Trimming cost V 0 bases and J 0 bases, with 10 bases left between them. The CDR3 has 16 amino acids. On this clone itself: What it recognizes is unknown.

Sequenced input: PBMCs. The sequence derives from a male donor in good health and CMV-seronegative. The chain is built from TRBV9 and TRBJ2-1, with D possibly being TRBD2 (5 bases). CDR3 loop: CASSVAPSSSYNEQFF. The CDR3 bases are TGTGCCAGCAGCGTAGCCCCTAGCTCCTCCTACAATGAGCAGTTCTTC.